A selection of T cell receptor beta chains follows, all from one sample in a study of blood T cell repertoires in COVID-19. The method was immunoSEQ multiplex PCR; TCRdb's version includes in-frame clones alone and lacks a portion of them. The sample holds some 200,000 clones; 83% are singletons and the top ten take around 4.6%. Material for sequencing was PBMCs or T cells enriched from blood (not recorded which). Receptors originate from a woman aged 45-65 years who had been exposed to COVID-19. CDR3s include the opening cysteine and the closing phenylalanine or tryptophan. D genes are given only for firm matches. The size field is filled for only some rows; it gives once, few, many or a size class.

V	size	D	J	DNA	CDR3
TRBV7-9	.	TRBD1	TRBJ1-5	TGTGCCAGCAGCCGTGAACAGGGGGGTAGGCAGCCCCAGCATTTT	CASSREQGGRQPQHF
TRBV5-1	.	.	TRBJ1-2	TGCGCCAGCAGCTTGGAGGGGGAGAGGTATGGCTACACCTTC	CASSLEGERYGYTF
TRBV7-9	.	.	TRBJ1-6	TGTGCCAGCAGCACTACACAGGGCCCCAATTCACCCCTCCACTTT	CASSTTQGPNSPLHF
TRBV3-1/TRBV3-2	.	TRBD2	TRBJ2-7	TGTGCCAGCAGCCAGGCCGGGACTAGCGTGTACTTC	CASSQAGTSVYF
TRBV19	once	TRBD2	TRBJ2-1	TGTGCCAGTAGTTGGGGGGGCTCCTACAATGAGCAGTTCTTC	CASSWGGSYNEQFF
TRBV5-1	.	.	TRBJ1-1	TGCGCCAGCAGCTTGGGGCAGGGGATTTGGGACACTGAAGCTTTCTTT	CASSLGQGIWDTEAFF
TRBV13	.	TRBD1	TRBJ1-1	TGTGCCAGCAGCTCGAGGCCGACAGGGAGGACTGAAGCTTTCTTT	CASSSRPTGRTEAFF
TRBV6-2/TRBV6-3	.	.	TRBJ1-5	TGTGCCAGCAGTTACTCGACAGGTCCTAATCAGCCCCAGCATTTT	CASSYSTGPNQPQHF
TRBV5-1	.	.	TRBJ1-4	TGCGCCAGCAGCTTGGCTGGGCCTAATGAAAAACTGTTTTTT	CASSLAGPNEKLFF
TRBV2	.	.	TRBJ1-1	TGTGCCAGCAGTGTACCGTCGGGGAACACTGAAGCTTTCTTT	CASSVPSGNTEAFF
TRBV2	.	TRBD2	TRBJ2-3	TGTGCCAGCAGTCCACGGGGGGGCTGGGGAGATACGCAGTATTTT	CASSPRGGWGDTQYF
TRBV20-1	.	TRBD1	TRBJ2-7	TGCAGTGCTAGTCGGTTGGGGGACAGGGCCCACGAGCAGTACTTC	CSASRLGDRAHEQYF
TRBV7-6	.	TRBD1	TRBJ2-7	TGTGCCAGCAGCTTAGGCGGACAGGGGTACGAGCAGTACTTC	CASSLGGQGYEQYF
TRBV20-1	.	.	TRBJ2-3	TGCAGTGCTAGTCGGCGGGGTAGCATAACTAGCACAGATACGCAGTATTTT	CSASRRGSITSTDTQYF
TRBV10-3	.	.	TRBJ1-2	TGTGCCATCAGTGAGTCGACGGGGGGAGGATATGGCTACACCTTC	CAISESTGGGYGYTF
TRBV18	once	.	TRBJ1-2	TGTGCCAGCTCCCTTGAGGGGGTCTATGGCTACACCTTC	CASSLEGVYGYTF
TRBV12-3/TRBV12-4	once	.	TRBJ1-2	TGTGCCAGCAGTCTGACAGCCCACTATGGCTACACCTTC	CASSLTAHYGYTF
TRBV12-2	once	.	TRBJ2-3	TGTGCAAGTCGCCCCCGCCCTCGGGACAGGTCACAGTATTTT	CASRPRPRDRSQYF
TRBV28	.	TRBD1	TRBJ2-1	TGTGCCAGCAGTCCGTCGGGACAGGGGGCCCTAAACAATGAGCAGTTCTTC	CASSPSGQGALNNEQFF
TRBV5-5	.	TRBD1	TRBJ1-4	TGTGCCACACGGACAGGGGACTTGACTAATGAAAAACTGTTTTTT	CATRTGDLTNEKLFF
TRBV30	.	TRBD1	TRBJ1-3	TGTGCCTGGAGTCCAGACAGGGCTGGAAACACCATATATTTT	CAWSPDRAGNTIYF
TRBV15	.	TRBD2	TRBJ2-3	TGTGCCACCAGCAGAGAGACGGGAGGGGGCACAGATACGCAGTATTTT	CATSRETGGGTDTQYF
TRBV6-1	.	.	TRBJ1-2	TGTGCCAGCAGTGGTGGCCGACAAAGAGCTAACTATGGCTACACCTTC	CASSGGRQRANYGYTF
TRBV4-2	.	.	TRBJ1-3	TGTGCCAGCAGCCTCCTGGGGGGAGGTGGAAACACCATATATTTT	CASSLLGGGGNTIYF
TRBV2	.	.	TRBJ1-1	TGTGCCAGCAGGGACTGGAAGACTGAAGCTTTCTTT	CASRDWKTEAFF
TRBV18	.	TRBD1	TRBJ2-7	TGTGCCAGCTCACGACAGGGGTACGAGCAGTACTTC	CASSRQGYEQYF
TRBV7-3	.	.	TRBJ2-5	TGTGCCAGCAGCCCACAGGGTGGGGAGACCCAGTACTTC	CASSPQGGETQYF
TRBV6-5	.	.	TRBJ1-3	TGTGCCACACAATTGGCTCTCTCTGGAAACACCATATATTTT	CATQLALSGNTIYF
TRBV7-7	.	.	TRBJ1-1	TGTGCCAGCAGTTCTAGTTTGAACACTGAAGCTTTCTTT	CASSSSLNTEAFF
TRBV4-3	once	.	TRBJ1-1	TGCGCCAGCAGCCAAGATAGGAGCTTGAACACTGAAGCTTTCTTT	CASSQDRSLNTEAFF
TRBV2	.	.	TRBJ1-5	TGTGCCAGCGCCTTCGACCCGCGGGGGCCCCAGCATTTT	CASAFDPRGPQHF
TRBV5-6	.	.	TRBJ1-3	TGTGCCAGCAGCTCCGAGACAGGTACTGGAAACACCATATATTTT	CASSSETGTGNTIYF
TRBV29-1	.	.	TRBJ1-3	TGCAGCGTTGAAGATTTACAGGGCTCTGGAAACACCATATATTTT	CSVEDLQGSGNTIYF